Listed below are T cell receptor beta chains from one sample, sequenced in a study of blood T cell repertoires in COVID-19. Generated by immunoSEQ multiplex PCR, the TCRdb table keeps only in-frame clones and is missing some. This sample has some 30,000 clones, with around 85% found just once. The sequencing sample was made of peripheral blood. All receptors come from a man aged 60 to 75 with active COVID-19. The CDR3 runs from the conserved cysteine through the conserved F or W. D genes are given only for firm matches. Clone size appears in some rows only: once, few, many, or a class for an expanded clone.

>TRBJ2-7|TRBV6-6|NA|NA
TGTGCCAGCATCCCTGGGGGGGCCATCTACGAGCAGTACTTC
CASIPGGAIYEQYF
>TRBJ2-4|TRBV7-3|TRBD2|NA
TGTGCCAGCAGCTTGGGACTAGCGGGACCTCAGTACTTC
CASSLGLAGPQYF
>TRBJ1-4|TRBV7-2|NA|NA
TGTGCCAGCAGCTTAGGGTCTAGCGCCGGGGGGGGGAAACTGTTTTTT
CASSLGSSAGGGKLFF
>TRBJ2-5|TRBV6-5|NA|NA
TGTGCCAACAAGCTAACACAGGGAAGCGAGACCCAGTACTTC
CANKLTQGSETQYF
>TRBJ2-2|TRBV7-2|TRBD2|once
TGTGCCACCAAGGGACTAGTAAACACCGGGGAGCTGTTTTTT
CATKGLVNTGELFF
>TRBJ2-1|TRBV28|TRBD2|NA
TGTGCCAGCAGTTTAGCGGGAGTATCGGGCAATGAGCAGTTCTTC
CASSLAGVSGNEQFF
>TRBJ2-1|TRBV14|TRBD2|NA
TGTGCCAGCAGCCGAACTAGCGGGAGAATAGGGTTCTTC
CASSRTSGRIGFF
>TRBJ2-2|TRBV7-9|NA|NA
TGTGCCAGCAGCTTTGACACCAACACCGGGGAGCTGTTTTTT
CASSFDTNTGELFF
>TRBJ1-2|TRBV28|NA|NA
TGTGCCAGCACCAGGGCAGGCGGCTATGGCTACACCTTC
CASTRAGGYGYTF
>TRBJ1-1|TRBV28|NA|NA
TGTGCCAGCAGTCTAGCCCCCCCAGATCGCGCTGAAGCTTTCTTT
CASSLAPPDRAEAFF
>TRBJ2-1|TRBV9|TRBD2|NA
TGTGCCAGCAGCCCCCAAAGCGGGATCTACAATGAGCAGTTCTTC
CASSPQSGIYNEQFF
>TRBJ2-2|TRBV30|TRBD2|few
TGTGCCTGGACTAGCGGATTGAGCACCGGGGAGCTGTTTTTT
CAWTSGLSTGELFF
>TRBJ1-2|TRBV28|NA|few
TGTGCCAGCAGTGTCCGGGAGAAGGGTCGATACACCTTC
CASSVREKGRYTF
>TRBJ1-5|TRBV6-5|TRBD1|NA
TGTGCCAGCAGCGTCACAGGGGTTGGCAATCAGCCCCAGCATTTT
CASSVTGVGNQPQHF
>TRBJ1-1|TRBV10-3|NA|NA
TGTGCCATCACAGAAGTTTTCATGAACACTGAAGCTTTCTTT
CAITEVFMNTEAFF
>TRBJ2-2|TRBV18|TRBD2|NA
TGTGCCAGCTCACCGAGCGGGATGACCGGGGAGCTGTTTTTT
CASSPSGMTGELFF
>TRBJ2-1|TRBV9|TRBD2|NA
TGTGCCAGCAGCTCCGCGGGACTAGCCCATGAGCAGTTCTTC
CASSSAGLAHEQFF
>TRBJ2-2|TRBV11-2|TRBD2|NA
TGTGCCAGCAGCACGGGACTAGCGCGAAACACCGGGGAGCTGTTTTTT
CASSTGLARNTGELFF
>TRBJ2-1|TRBV18|TRBD1|NA
TGTGCCAGCTCACGAGAGACAGGGCATGGTGAGCAGTTCTTC
CASSRETGHGEQFF
>TRBJ2-1|TRBV12-5|NA|NA
TGTGCTAGTGGTTTGGGGGGATCCAGGGATACCTACAATGAGCAGTTCTTC
CASGLGGSRDTYNEQFF
>TRBJ1-4|TRBV2|TRBD1|NA
TGTGCCAGCAGAAACAGGGGTCGCGGCGAAAAACTGTTTTTT
CASRNRGRGEKLFF
>TRBJ2-7|TRBV7-2|TRBD2|NA
TGTGCCAGCAGCTTAGGGACTAGCGGGACCGCCTACGAGCAGTACTTC
CASSLGTSGTAYEQYF
>TRBJ1-2|TRBV6-1|TRBD1|NA
TGTGCCAGCAGTGAAGGGGGGACAGCCTATGGCTACACCTTC
CASSEGGTAYGYTF
>TRBJ2-1|TRBV4-1|NA|NA
TGCGCCAGCAGCCCGCGGGGTTCGCGGGAACACAATGAGCAGTTCTTC
CASSPRGSREHNEQFF
>TRBJ1-1|TRBV18|TRBD1|once
TGTGCCAGCTCTCGCATGGTGACCGGGACAGGGGAAGCTTTCTTT
CASSRMVTGTGEAFF
>TRBJ1-2|TRBV5-1|NA|NA
TGCGCCAGCAGCTTGAGTCCAGGGAACTATGGCTACACCTTC
CASSLSPGNYGYTF
>TRBJ2-1|TRBV14|NA|NA
TGTGCCAGCAGCCCCGGAGTAGCGGACTCCAATGAGCAGTTCTTC
CASSPGVADSNEQFF
>TRBJ2-3|TRBV24-1|TRBD1|once
TGTGCCACCAGTCGGACAGGGGGACGGACAGATACGCAGTATTTT
CATSRTGGRTDTQYF
>TRBJ2-7|TRBV6-6|TRBD1|NA
TGTGCCAGCAGTCCAGGACAGGGGTTTCACTACGAGCAGTACTTC
CASSPGQGFHYEQYF
>TRBJ1-5|TRBV6-5|TRBD1|NA
TGTGCCAGCAGTCCCCGGACAGGGGAACAGCCCCAGCATTTT
CASSPRTGEQPQHF
>TRBJ1-4|TRBV19|NA|NA
TGTGCCAGTAGTATCTGGGGGGCAACTAATGAAAAACTGTTTTTT
CASSIWGATNEKLFF
>TRBJ1-5|TRBV12-3/TRBV12-4|NA|NA
TGTGCCAGCAGTTTATCAGTTCAGCCCCAGCATTTT
CASSLSVQPQHF
>TRBJ2-3|TRBV6-1|NA|once
TGTGCCAGCAGTGTAAACAGGATTGCGGGAACATCTAGCACAGATACGCAGTATTTT
CASSVNRIAGTSSTDTQYF
>TRBJ1-1|TRBV5-1|TRBD1|NA
TGCGCCAGCAGCATGACCACAGGGGGCAGCGCTGAAGCTTTCTTT
CASSMTTGGSAEAFF
>TRBJ1-2|TRBV27|TRBD1|NA
TGTGCCAGCAGGCCGTCTACAGGGGGCGGTGGCTACACCTTC
CASRPSTGGGGYTF
>TRBJ2-1|TRBV4-2|TRBD2|few
TGTGCCAGCAGCCAAGATCTTGGCGGGGAGGGTAGGGATGAGCAGTTCTTC
CASSQDLGGEGRDEQFF
>TRBJ2-1|TRBV9|TRBD2|NA
TGTGCCAGCAGCCCGGGACTAGCGTCTTCGGATGAGCAGTTCTTC
CASSPGLASSDEQFF
>TRBJ2-1|TRBV27|NA|NA
TGTGCCAGCAGTCCAAGACTAGGCAATGAGCAGTTCTTC
CASSPRLGNEQFF
>TRBJ2-1|TRBV6-5|TRBD1|NA
TGTGCCAGCAGACTCGGGACAGCCCCCATTGAGCAGTTCTTC
CASRLGTAPIEQFF
>TRBJ2-1|TRBV5-6|TRBD2|NA
TGTGCCAGCAGCCGCTTACTAGCGGGAGAATACAATGAGCAGTTCTTC
CASSRLLAGEYNEQFF
>TRBJ1-1|TRBV18|NA|once
TGTGCCAGCTTTCCCCGGGACTCCACTGAAGCTTTCTTT
CASFPRDSTEAFF
>TRBJ2-1|TRBV19|NA|NA
TGTGCCAGTAGTATCCGACTAGGGATCTCCTACAATGAGCAGTTCTTC
CASSIRLGISYNEQFF
>TRBJ2-3|TRBV11-2|TRBD1|NA
TGTGCCAGCAGCTTGGCCCGGACAGGGGGAAAAGGAGATACGCAGTATTTT
CASSLARTGGKGDTQYF
>TRBJ2-2|TRBV14|TRBD2|NA
TGTGCCACCCGACTAGCGGGAATCGCCGGGGAGCTGTTTTTT
CATRLAGIAGELFF
>TRBJ2-1|TRBV7-3|TRBD2|NA
TGTGCCAGCAGCTTAACGTGGGGCGGGAGGGGTAACGATGAGCAGTTCTTC
CASSLTWGGRGNDEQFF
>TRBJ1-2|TRBV3-1/TRBV3-2|TRBD1|NA
TGTGCCAGCAGCCGAGGACAGGGTCTTAACTATGGCTACACCTTC
CASSRGQGLNYGYTF
>TRBJ2-6|TRBV7-3|NA|NA
TGTGCCAGCAGCTCCCTAACGGGGGATGGGGCCAACGTCCTGACTTTC
CASSSLTGDGANVLTF
>TRBJ1-2|TRBV3-1/TRBV3-2|NA|once
TGTGCCAGCTTGGGGGGGGGTCCCTATGGCTACACCTTC
CASLGGGPYGYTF
>TRBJ2-1|TRBV18|TRBD2|once
TGTGCCAGCTCACCGCGGGAGGGCTTGTACAATGAGCAGTTCTTC
CASSPREGLYNEQFF
>TRBJ1-2|TRBV2|NA|NA
TGTGCCAGCAGATTACCTGAGGCGGCGAGCGGCTACACCTTC
CASRLPEAASGYTF
>TRBJ1-2|TRBV7-9|TRBD1|few
TGTGCCAGCAGCAGGACAGGGGGCTACGGCTACACCTTC
CASSRTGGYGYTF
>TRBJ2-3|TRBV6-4|TRBD2|NA
TGTGCCAGCAGCCGGACTAGCGGGAGGGCCTTAGATACGCAGTATTTT
CASSRTSGRALDTQYF